This T cell receptor (beta chain) is from a study of T-cell reconstitution after alpha-beta-depleted transplantation in children. Library preparation (for TCRbeta) was performed with unique molecular identifiers. Using its own MiXCR run on the PCR reads, TCRdb lists one record per CDR3 protein. The profile covers 150,000 to 250,000 distinct CDR3 sequences, with 13% to 15% appearing a single time and under 15% taken by the ten largest. The V gene lost 3 bases and the J gene lost 2 bases, with 13 bases spanning the gap. The germline V gene encodes CDR1 KGHDR and CDR2 SFDVKD. This CDR3 has 15 residues. The chain has TRBV24-1 and TRBJ2-7; D may be TRBD1 (6 bases). The sample was PBMCs from the stem cell graft donor, taken from the stem cell graft. The TCR originated in a human donor who donated a stem cell graft to a child with acute lymphoblastic leukemia. In DNA, the CDR3 is TGTGCCACCAGTGATCTCAGGGGTCGGACCTACGAGCAGTACTTC. Translated: CATSDLRGRTYEQYF.